This T cell receptor beta chain was identified in a study of blood T cells in healthy people across ages. The table lists this clonotype with a few counts. Its antigen is still unknown. Through a sample-barcoded 5' primer and a J-beta primer mix, a second PCR was run for roughly 6 to 11 cycles. Any given sample supplied a minimum of 2.5 million CDR3-containing paired-end reads. MiXCR was run by TCRdb on the 5' RACE reads, yielding one entry per CDR3 protein. The table lists hundreds of thousands of distinct CDR3 sequences, around 49% of them singletons. This CDR3 is built from 13 residues. Deletions cut 3 bases from V and 3 bases from J, with 9 bases between. Broader study findings: Greater diversity and more naive CD4+ cells were seen in long-lived donors than in aged donors. In these data, TCR beta diversity tracked strongly with naive T cell percentage.

Isolation of PBMCs gave at least 7 million cells per sample. Material for sequencing was blood. This receptor was obtained from a woman in her sixties or seventies in good health. The chain uses TRBV12-3 or TRBV12-4 and TRBJ2-7; D not certain. DNA of the CDR3: TGTGCCAGCAGTTTTGCGCCGATCTACGAGCAGTACTTC. Translation gives CASSFAPIYEQYF.